This TCR beta chain was obtained from a study of cytomegalovirus exposure and HLA in healthy donors. Overall study results and limits: CMV antigen specificity was confirmed in vitro for a few CMV-associated chains. Certain sequence variants were highly shared and formed a cluster, and this cluster was likely a sequencing artifact.

Trimming pared 8 bases from V and 4 bases from J, leaving 18 bases between. CDR3 length equals 14 residues. Germline CDR1 MNHEY, CDR2 SMNVEV (reference sequence). PCR involved 60 Vbeta and 13 Jbeta primers. The protocol was immunoSEQ multiplex PCR, while the TCRdb copy is restricted to in-frame clones and leaves out a portion. The profile shows about 210,000 clones, about three quarters of them singletons. As regards this clone: The target antigen is unknown.

This chain connects TRBV27 to TRBJ2-7; D perhaps matches TRBD2 (5 bases). The sample comprised PBMCs. The TCR was taken from a male donor in good health and CMV-seronegative. Here the CDR3 reads CASQPTLAVYEQYF. The CDR3 DNA reads as TGTGCCAGCCAACCAACGCTAGCAGTATACGAGCAGTACTTC.